This T cell receptor beta chain was recovered during a study of HIV-infected children after antiretroviral therapy interruption. Study information: Recorded EBV and CMV exposure existed for most children. For the interruption arm, samples span week 0 through about 3 years after study end.

Treatment noted: PENTA 11 planned treatment interruption arm or continuous ART arm. From thawed PBMCs, naive CD4+ CD45RA+ CD45RO- T cells were sorted. The TCR library was built from RNA with a 3' RACE protocol and unique molecular identifiers. Using its own MiXCR run on the 3' RACE reads, TCRdb lists one record per CDR3 protein. This sample has more than 75,000 distinct CDR3 sequences, with 6.9% found just once. Germline V gives CDR1 MGHRA, CDR2 YSYEKL. V trimming: 3 bases; J trimming: 5 bases; junction bases outside the gene matches: 6. CDR3 length: 15 residues. Study-level results: Naive CD4+ CDR3 sharing between time points fell after interruption began.

This clonotype showed up many times. Its matching antigen is unknown. This sample comprised CD45RA+ CD4+ T cells from PBMCs, pooled from several time points, obtained from a donor given antiretroviral therapy, either interrupted or continuous. Specified subset: naive CD4+ CD45RA+ CD45RO- T cells. The sequence came from a pool of human donors with HIV. The genes are TRBV4-1 and TRBJ2-7; 11 positions agree with TRBD1. CDR3 sequence: CASSHAGQGADEQYF. The DNA for the CDR3 is TGCGCCAGCAGCCACGCTGGACAGGGGGCTGACGAGCAGTACTTC.